This T cell receptor (beta chain) was sequenced in a study of Graves' ophthalmopathy and Graves' hyperthyroidism. Overall study: Researchers obtained peripheral blood at initial diagnosis, before any treatment had begun. Study-wide points: Blood contained most expanded thyroid clonotypes exceeding 0.001 frequency.

The authors amplified TCR beta CDR3 regions, and they did so from RNA transcripts for repertoire sequencing. Scientists carried out first-round RT-PCR using HTBI primers and then a second-round multiplex PCR. A single record per CDR3 protein comes from TCRdb applying MiXCR to the multiplex PCR reads. The sample lists hundreds of thousands of distinct CDR3 sequences, 13% to 15% occurring once. This clonotype was detected many times. Its antigen is unknown. Germline assignment: CDR1 MGHRA and CDR2 YSYEKL. Trimming took off 1 base at V and 0 bases at J, with 12 bases between the two ends. There are 16 residues in the CDR3.

The rearrangement links TRBV4-1 to TRBJ1-1; no definite D call. The sample taken for sequencing was blood. The TCR was taken from a woman younger than 45 with Graves' ophthalmopathy. CDR3 nucleotides: TGCGCCAGCAGCCAAGTCCTGGGCATCATGAACACTGAAGCTTTCTTT. It codes for CASSQVLGIMNTEAFF.